This TCR beta chain was obtained from a study of chemoradiotherapy in HPV16-positive cancers (dated by TCRdb to between 2021 and 2023). Turning to the overall study: Using functional T-cell assays on cells from two HPV16-positive patients, the researchers defined candidate HPV-specific T-cell clones and common TCR motifs. The study set out to ask whether T-cell immunity against the HPV oncoproteins E6 and E7 changes over the course of chemoradiotherapy and whether that immunity affects survival. The candidate HPV-specific TCRs and motifs were then tracked in TCR repertoires from 86 patients with HPV-related cancers. Study-level results and caveats: Expansion of candidate HPV-specific clones and E7-related TCR motifs was observed in the tumor microenvironment during treatment, whereas no such expansion was observed for non-HPV-specific T cells. The survival association was reported for HPV16-positive patients, and the functional definition of HPV-specific T cells was derived from only a couple of HPV16-positive patients. In HPV16-positive patients, expansion of HPV-responsive T cells during chemoradiotherapy was associated with improved recurrence-free survival.

A word on this clone: Its binding antigen is unknown. Per-nucleotide qualities are absent, and no much larger clonotype sits a single base away.

From V the trimming removes 4 bases and from J it removes 5 bases, while the gene matches leave 6 bases of the junction unaccounted for. From a lookup of the germline V gene (reference sequence), CDR1 and CDR2 are MNHEY and SMNVEV. Counted from cysteine to phenylalanine, this CDR3 has 14 amino acids. Only the CDR3 portion is preserved as DNA: 42 bases, with reading frame beginning at the first base. Repertoires were sampled repeatedly over the course of chemoradiotherapy, so clonal expansion could be followed in the tumor microenvironment. Library method: the immunoSEQ multiplex PCR assay. As stored in TCRdb, this immuneACCESS dataset retains in-frame rearrangements with V and J assigned. A fraction of the clones does not appear; measured against another copy, unresolved V genes explain less than half of the discrepancy, and the remainder lacks a known reason. The table for this sample lists about 66,000 clones; 88% of them were counted only once. The ten largest clones add up to 4.2% of the sample.

The chain joins TRBV27 to TRBJ2-5; 8 nucleotides in the junction match TRBD1. This sequence was found in a human donor with HPV-associated anogenital cancer. Source: blood, taken from a patient who underwent chemoradiotherapy. The CDR3 region: CASSSSGGVETQYF. The bases read TGTGCCAGCAGTTCCTCAGGGGGCGTCGAGACCCAGTACTTC.